The 21 T cell receptor beta chains below all came from one sample that was sequenced in a study of blood T cell repertoires in COVID-19. TCRdb keeps only in-frame clones here, not all; method: immunoSEQ multiplex PCR. The table shows approximately 11,000 clones, with over 80% occurring only once. Sequenced sample: peripheral blood. Receptors were obtained from a human donor in a cohort sampled during active COVID-19.

This clone was seen just once. At one of its ends the junction is not consistent with the germline gene, which may arise from a read error. The J gene is TRBJ2-5, the V gene TRBV12-3 or TRBV12-4, with a weak D call TRBD1 (6 bases). The CDR3 runs to 12 residues. The CDR3 DNA sequence: TGTGCCAGCAGTTTTAACAGGGCAGTAGGGGACTTC. Translation gives CASSFNRAVGDF.

The gene calls are TRBV5-1 and TRBJ1-1; D ambiguous. V lost 3 bases, J lost 11 bases, and 20 bases lay in between. In germline, CDR1 is SGHRS, CDR2 YFSETQ. The CDR3 has 14 amino acids. CDR3 residues: CASSSGEGGRWAFF. CDR3 DNA: TGCGCCAGCAGCTCCGGGGAGGGTGGACGGTGGGCTTTCTTT.

This clone appeared a few times. The CDR3 nucleotides read TGTGCCTGTAAACAGGGAACTGGGTATGGCTACACCTTC. This encodes CACKQGTGYGYTF. The chain uses TRBV30 and TRBJ1-2, with a tentative D call TRBD1 (6 bases). The CDR3 loop spans 13 amino acids. Trimming removed 6 bases at V and 5 bases at J, with 16 bases between. CDR1 and CDR2 (germline): GTSNPN, SVGIG (reference sequence). Full variable domain (rest looked up from reference TRBV30 and TRBJ1-2): SQTIHQWPATLVQPVGSPLSLECTVEGTSNPNLYWYRQAAGRGLQLLFYSVGIGQISSEVPQNLSASRPQDRQFILSSKKLLLSDSGFYLCACKQGTGYGYTFGSGTRLTVV.

This clone was detected only once. V usage is TRBV15 and J usage is TRBJ1-5; D unclear. Germline CDR1 is LNHNV and CDR2 is YYDKDF (reference sequence). The CDR3 runs to 14 residues. Trimming cost V 5 bases and J 3 bases, with 11 bases left between them. The CDR3 is CATSPRSTNQPQHF. The CDR3 region has the DNA TGTGCCACCAGCCCTCGCAGTACCAATCAGCCCCAGCATTTT.

The rearrangement uses TRBV18 and TRBJ2-3, with a tentative D call TRBD2 (6 bases). The CDR3 is made up of 17 amino acids. Trimming removed 0 bases from V and 2 bases from J, with 15 bases in between. Germline V CDR1 and CDR2: KGHSH, LQKENI. The CDR3 DNA reads TGTGCCAGCTCACCACCCGGGGGTCTACCGAACACAGATACGCAGTATTTT. It specifies CASSPPGGLPNTDTQYF.

A single count supports this clone. The chain links TRBV12-3 or TRBV12-4 to TRBJ1-4; D is uncertain. The CDR3 consists of 12 residues. The germline V and J ends were trimmed by 3 bases and 4 bases, with 3 bases remaining between them. Here the CDR3 DNA reads TGTGCCAGCAGTTTCATTAATGAAAAACTGTTTTTT. Residues: CASSFINEKLFF.

V gene TRBV14 combines with J gene TRBJ2-7; D unclear. The germline CDR1 and CDR2 sequences are SGHDN and FVKESK. CDR3 length: 16 amino acids. V was trimmed by 4 bases and J by 2 bases, leaving 18 bases between them. Here the CDR3 DNA reads TGTGCCAGCAGCCTCATCCTATCTCATACTCCCTACGAGCAGTACTTC. Translated: CASSLILSHTPYEQYF.

The chain employs TRBV28 and TRBJ2-7, with TRBD1 matching 7 bases. The CDR3 contains 14 residues. The germline gives CDR1 MDHEN, CDR2 SYDVKM. Trimming at V came to 6 bases and at J to 3 bases, leaving 8 bases not matched to a gene. CDR3 nucleotides: TGTGCCAGCAGCCCCGTCGACAGGGTCTACGAGCAGTACTTC. Translation: CASSPVDRVYEQYF.

In DNA, the CDR3 is TGTGCCAGCAGCTTGTGGCGGGAGAGGGATGAGCAGTTCTTC. Its protein is CASSLWRERDEQFF. The chain is built from TRBV5-4 and TRBJ2-1, with 7 positions matching TRBD2. Germline CDR1 reads SGHNT; CDR2 reads YYREEE (reference sequence). V shed 1 base and J 8 bases; nucleotides not matched to a gene: 6. The CDR3 contains 14 residues.

The chain recombines TRBV19 with TRBJ2-3, with TRBD2 matching over 8 bases. The CDR3 has 17 amino acids. In germline, CDR1 is LNHDA, CDR2 SQIVND (reference sequence). V lost 4 bases to trimming and J lost 6 bases; unmatched junction nucleotides: 15. CDR3 in amino acids: CASSKTPQGLVVDTQYF. CDR3 bases: TGTGCCAGTAGTAAAACCCCCCAGGGACTAGTGGTGGATACGCAGTATTTT.

V is TRBV7-6 and J is TRBJ2-7; weak D call: TRBD2 (5 bases). In germline, CDR1 is SGHVS, CDR2 FNYEAQ. The CDR3 totals 14 residues. V was shortened by 6 bases and J by 2 bases, with 14 bases between the two germline ends. The CDR3: CASRPDWFTYEQYF. The CDR3 DNA is TGTGCCAGCAGGCCGGACTGGTTTACCTACGAGCAGTACTTC.

V usage is TRBV5-1 and J usage is TRBJ2-5; D is possibly TRBD2 (6 bases). This CDR3 region has 16 residues. The V and J ends lost 3 bases and 0 bases respectively, with 15 bases between them. The germline gives CDR1 SGHRS, CDR2 YFSETQ. CDR3: CASSSLVGEDQETQYF. The CDR3, as DNA: TGCGCCAGCAGCTCGCTAGTTGGGGAGGACCAAGAGACCCAGTACTTC.

The chain is built from TRBV5-1 and TRBJ2-1; 13 bases match TRBD2. CDR1 SGHRS and CDR2 YFSETQ come from the germline V gene. V lost 2 bases and J lost 5; bases outside the gene matches: 10. This CDR3 region has 18 residues. In nucleotides, the CDR3 is TGCGCCAGCAGCTTACTAGCGGGAGGGCCCGCAAATAACAATGAGCAGTTCTTC. Its protein is CASSLLAGGPANNNEQFF.

The chain carries TRBV5-4 and TRBJ2-3; TRBD2 matches 9 bases. Germline lookup yields CDR1 SGHNT and CDR2 YYREEE (reference sequence). V gave up 2 bases and J gave up 4 bases; unmatched junction bases: 2. There are 14 residues in the CDR3. CDR3 DNA sequence: TGTGCCAGCAGCTTCCCTAGCGGGGCAGATACGCAGTATTTT. It codes for CASSFPSGADTQYF.

The V gene is TRBV18, the J gene TRBJ2-5; 10 nucleotides align to TRBD1. CDR3 length equals 16 residues. J gave up 5 bases and V 3 bases, and 9 bases lay outside the gene matches. Germline V gene sequence: CDR1 KGHSH, CDR2 LQKENI. The CDR3 DNA follows: TGTGCCAGCTCACCTACGGGACAGGGGCATGGGGAGACCCAGTACTTC. It specifies CASSPTGQGHGETQYF. The full variable domain, in which reference TRBV18 and TRBJ2-5 provide the parts outside the CDR3, is NAGVMQNPRHLVRRRGQEARLRCSPMKGHSHVYWYRQLPEEGLKFMVYLQKENIIDESGMPKERFSAEFPKEGPSILRIQQVVRGDSAAYFCASSPTGQGHGETQYFGPGTRLLVL.

The rearrangement links TRBV6-2 or TRBV6-3 to TRBJ2-7; D possibly corresponds to TRBD2 (7 bases). Germline lookup yields CDR1 MNHEY and CDR2 SVGEGT. V was clipped by 2 bases and J by 7 bases, with 15 bases between them. This CDR3 spans 14 amino acids. This CDR3 is CASSYPSGGREQYF. CDR3 coding DNA: TGTGCCAGCAGTTACCCCTCCGGGGGGCGAGAGCAGTACTTC.

This clone has a single count. This chain uses TRBV10-3 with TRBJ2-7; possible D gene TRBD2, 6 bases. V was pared by 7 bases and J by 4 bases, with 8 bases between. Germline values: CDR1 ENHRY, CDR2 SYGVKD. The CDR3 length is 11 residues. CDR3 in DNA: TGTGCCATCATGGAGGGTTACGAGCAGTACTTC. Encoded protein: CAIMEGYEQYF.

In DNA, the CDR3 is TGTGCCAGCAGCGTATCTAGCGACAGCTCCTACAATGAGCAGTTCTTC. Its translation: CASSVSSDSSYNEQFF. The chain employs TRBV9 and TRBJ2-1, with D maybe TRBD2 (6 bases). Per germline, CDR1 SGDLS and CDR2 YYNGEE. V shed 1 base and J shed 0 bases, with 11 bases lying between them. The CDR3 contains 16 residues.

This clone appeared once. CDR3 region: CASSQEGQVYGYTF. CDR3 coding DNA: TGCGCCAGCAGCCAAGAGGGGCAGGTCTACGGCTACACCTTC. V is TRBV4-1 and J is TRBJ1-2; possibly TRBD1 for D (5 bases). Trimming took 0 bases from V and 8 from J, leaving 13 bases between them. The CDR3 extends over 14 amino acids. Germline values: CDR1 MGHRA, CDR2 YSYEKL.

This clone was seen more than once but under ten times. The chain uses TRBV6-6 and TRBJ1-5; 7 bases match TRBD1. This CDR3 region has 15 residues. With 6 bases clipped from V and 0 bases from J, the junction kept 5 bases outside the gene matches. Germline CDR1 is MNHNY and CDR2 is SVGAGI (reference sequence). CDR3 loop: CASSDRAGSNQPQHF. In nucleotides, the CDR3 is TGTGCCAGCAGCGACAGGGCTGGTAGCAATCAGCCCCAGCATTTT.

This sequence joins TRBV5-1 and TRBJ2-3, with D possibly matching TRBD2 (6 bases). CDR1 is SGHRS and CDR2 is YFSETQ in the germline V gene. V lost 0 bases and J 5 bases, leaving 7 bases between the germline ends. The CDR3 sequence is 13 residues long. This CDR3 is CASSLGAGDTQYF. Here the CDR3 DNA reads TGCGCCAGCAGCTTGGGAGCGGGAGATACGCAGTATTTT.